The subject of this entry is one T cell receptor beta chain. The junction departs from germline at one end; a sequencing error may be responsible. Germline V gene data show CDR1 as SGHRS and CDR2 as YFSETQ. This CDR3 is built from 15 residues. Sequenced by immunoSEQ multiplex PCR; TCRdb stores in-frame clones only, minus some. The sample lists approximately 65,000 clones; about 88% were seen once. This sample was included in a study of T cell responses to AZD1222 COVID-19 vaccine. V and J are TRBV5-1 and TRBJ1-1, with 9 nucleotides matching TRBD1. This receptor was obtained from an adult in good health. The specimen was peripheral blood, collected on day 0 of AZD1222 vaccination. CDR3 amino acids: CASSLTGTGNAEAFF. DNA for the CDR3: TGCGCCAGCAGCCTAACCGGGACAGGGAACGCTGAAGCTTTCTTT.